This TCR beta chain was retrieved from a study of CD4 T cells in relation to SARS-CoV-2 and coronaviruses. Sorted naive or memory CD4+ cells met CEF peptides for over eight days. This CDR3 has 17 residues. V gave up 1 base and J gave up 7 bases, with 22 bases separating them. Per germline, CDR1 KGHSH and CDR2 LQKENI. Assay used: immunoSEQ multiplex PCR; TCRdb lists only in-frame clones, some missing. The table lists 35,000 to 40,000 clones, 60% to 85% of them singletons. With regard to this clone: The target antigen is unknown.

The TCR sequence derives from an adult with COVID-19. The sample comprised memory CD4+ T cells from PBMCs, cultured in vitro. This chain links TRBV18 with TRBJ1-1; D possibly corresponds to TRBD1 (6 bases). As DNA, the CDR3 is TGTGCCAGCTCACCACGGTCTCCTTACCAGGGGACGGATGAAGCTTTCTTT. As protein: CASSPRSPYQGTDEAFF.